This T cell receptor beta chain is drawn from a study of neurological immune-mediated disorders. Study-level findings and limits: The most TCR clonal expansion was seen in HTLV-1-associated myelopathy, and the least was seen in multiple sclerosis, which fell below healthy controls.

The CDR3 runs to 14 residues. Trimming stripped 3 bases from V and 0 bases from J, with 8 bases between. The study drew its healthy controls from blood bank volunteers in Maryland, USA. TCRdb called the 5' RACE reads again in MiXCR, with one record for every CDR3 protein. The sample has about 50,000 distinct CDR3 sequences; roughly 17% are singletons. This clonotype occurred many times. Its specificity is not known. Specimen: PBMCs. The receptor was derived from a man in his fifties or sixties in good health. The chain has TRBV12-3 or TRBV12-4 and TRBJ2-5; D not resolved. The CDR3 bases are TGTGCCAGCAGTTTTCGCGGCGACCAAGAGACCCAGTACTTC. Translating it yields CASSFRGDQETQYF.